The 11 T cell receptor beta chains below all came from one sample that was sequenced in a study of T-cell memory formation after mild COVID-19. Each CDR3 protein gets one entry after TCRdb re-called the 5' RACE reads with MiXCR. The sample includes some 100,000 distinct CDR3 sequences, 11% seen only once; the top ten take roughly 40%. The sequencing sample was made of PBMCs or a T cell subset sorted from them (not recorded which). All receptors come from a man younger than 35 who had mild COVID-19 (a few samples of this study predate the infection). Cell type and time point are not known.

The sample holds a few counts of this clonotype. The V call is TRBV4-2, the J call TRBJ2-1; D ambiguous. V gave up 4 bases and J gave up 7 bases, with 14 bases separating them. This CDR3 contains 14 residues. Germline CDR1 LGHNA, CDR2 YNFKEQ. The CDR3 reads CASSRETDPNEQFF. The CDR3, as DNA: TGTGCCAGCAGCCGGGAAACCGATCCGAATGAGCAGTTCTTC.

The CDR3 DNA follows: TGTGCCAGCAGCTTAACCCCGCCGCCTAGCGGGGGTTACAATGAGCAGTTCTTC. This codes for CASSLTPPPSGGYNEQFF. V and J are TRBV7-2 and TRBJ2-1; 10 nucleotides line up with TRBD2. The CDR3 consists of 18 residues. The ends lost 2 bases at V and 4 bases at J; junction bases unmatched: 11. Germline values: CDR1 SGHTA, CDR2 FQGNSA.

V is TRBV20-1 and J is TRBJ2-5; D is unresolved. V was trimmed by 0 bases and J by 5 bases, leaving 7 bases between them. The CDR3 sequence is 12 residues long. Looked up from germline, CDR1 is DFQATT and CDR2 is SNEGSKA (reference sequence). The chain's CDR3 is CSARDKWETQYF. The CDR3 DNA is TGCAGTGCTAGAGATAAATGGGAGACCCAGTACTTC.

The chain is built from TRBV28 and TRBJ2-3; D assignment may be TRBD1 or TRBD2 (5 bases each). The germline V and J ends were trimmed by 11 bases and 0 bases, with 15 bases remaining between them. CDR3 length: 14 amino acids. Germline-derived CDR1 and CDR2 are MDHEN and SYDVKM. CDR3 residues: CAGFRDVSTDTQYF. The CDR3 DNA follows: TGTGCCGGTTTCCGGGACGTTAGCACAGATACGCAGTATTTT.

A few counts support this clonotype. The chain carries TRBV6-6 and TRBJ1-1, with D unclear. V lost 6 bases and J lost 7, with 9 bases in between. The CDR3 runs 11 residues. Looked up from germline, CDR1 is MNHNY and CDR2 is SVGAGI (reference sequence). CDR3 loop: CASRGSREAFF. The CDR3 DNA reads TGTGCCAGCAGGGGCAGCCGTGAAGCTTTCTTT.

This clonotype was counted between two and nine times. J is TRBJ2-7 and V is TRBV15, with TRBD1 identical over 8 bases. This CDR3 region has 14 residues. The germline V gene encodes CDR1 LNHNV and CDR2 YYDKDF (reference sequence). V shed 3 bases, J shed 2 bases, and the junction held 3 bases outside the gene matches. The CDR3 here is CATSSDRGPYEQYF. The CDR3 nucleotides are TGTGCCACCAGCAGTGACAGGGGCCCCTACGAGCAGTACTTC.

This clonotype was counted between two and nine times. The V call is TRBV24-1, the J call TRBJ2-3; D is undetermined. Per the germline V gene, CDR1 is KGHDR and CDR2 is SFDVKD. V gave up 2 bases and J gave up 0 bases, with 8 bases separating them. The CDR3 spans 15 residues. The CDR3 spells CATSDWADSTDTQYF. The CDR3, as DNA: TGTGCCACCAGTGATTGGGCGGACAGCACAGATACGCAGTATTTT.

This clonotype was seen a few times. V and J are TRBV11-2 and TRBJ1-4; 7 positions match TRBD1. CDR1 is SGHAT, CDR2 FQNNGV, per germline. There are 16 residues in the CDR3. V was clipped by 4 bases and J by 3 bases; unmatched bases: 8. CDR3 amino acids: CASSSNRGRANEKLFF. The DNA of the CDR3 is TGTGCCAGCAGCTCCAACAGGGGCCGGGCTAATGAAAAACTGTTTTTT.

The chain couples TRBV7-9 to TRBJ2-5; D not certain. The CDR3 length is 15 residues. Per germline, CDR1 SEHNR and CDR2 FQNEAQ (reference sequence). V was clipped by 2 bases and J by 3 bases, with 13 bases between them. DNA of the CDR3: TGTGCCAGCAGCTTAAGGGTTCCTAGTGAAGAGACCCAGTACTTC. Translated: CASSLRVPSEETQYF. Supplemented by reference TRBV7-9 and TRBJ2-5, the full variable domain reads DTGVSQNPRHKITKRGQNVTFRCDPISEHNRLYWYRQTLGQGPEFLTYFQNEAQLEKSRLLSDRFSAERPKGSFSTLEIQRTEQGDSAMYLCASSLRVPSEETQYFGPGTRLLVL.

This chain links TRBV7-9 with TRBJ2-2, with TRBD1 identical over 7 bases. Germline CDR1 SEHNR, CDR2 FQNEAQ (reference sequence). This CDR3 is built from 14 residues. The J segment lost 7 bases and the V segment lost 3 bases, leaving 5 bases of the junction unmatched. The CDR3 protein is CASSLTGPNGELFF. CDR3 coding DNA: TGTGCCAGCAGCTTGACAGGGCCCAACGGGGAGCTGTTTTTT.

The V gene is TRBV12-3 or TRBV12-4, the J gene TRBJ1-1; D remains ambiguous. With 3 bases removed from V and 8 bases from J, the gap between germline ends came to 7 bases. There are 11 residues in the CDR3. The CDR3 sequence: CASSFGNEAFF. The CDR3 coding sequence is TGTGCCAGCAGTTTTGGCAACGAAGCTTTCTTT.